The 13 T cell receptor beta chains given below trace back to one sample, sequenced in a study of T-cell reconstitution after alpha-beta-depleted transplantation in children. Using unique molecular identifiers, the investigators prepared the TCRbeta library. Via MiXCR, TCRdb re-called the PCR reads, giving one row per CDR3 protein. The profile shows just under 350,000 distinct CDR3 sequences, around 15% of them singletons. This specimen consisted of PBMCs, mostly from graft donor cells, obtained 360 days after TCRalphabeta/CD19-depleted stem cell transplant. These receptors all come from a male patient aged 2 to 10 who had a stem cell transplant for acute lymphoblastic leukemia, so the T cells may come from the graft donor.

This clonotype has at least ten counts. J is TRBJ2-5 and V is TRBV12-3 or TRBV12-4, with a tentative D call TRBD2 (5 bases). This CDR3 spans 13 amino acids. V gave up 6 bases and J gave up 3 bases, with 11 bases separating them. The CDR3 here is CASRRRDEETQYF. DNA of the CDR3: TGTGCCAGCAGGCGACGGGATGAAGAGACCCAGTACTTC.

V gene TRBV29-1 combines with J gene TRBJ2-7; 7 positions match TRBD1. CDR3 size: 18 residues. Trimming at V came to 4 bases and at J to 0 bases, leaving 18 bases not matched to a gene. Looked up from germline, CDR1 is SQVTM and CDR2 is ANQGSEA. The CDR3 DNA sequence: TGCAGCGTTGCTATGGCCCTACACGACAGGGTTATCTCCTACGAGCAGTACTTC. This translates into CSVAMALHDRVISYEQYF.

The V and J genes are TRBV4-3 and TRBJ2-7; the D gene is possibly TRBD1 (6 bases). The germline V gene has CDR1 LGHNA and CDR2 YSLEER. The ends were cut back, 0 bases at V and 3 bases at J, with 15 bases in the middle. The CDR3 extends over 16 amino acids. The CDR3: CASSQDRGSPYYEQYF. CDR3 in DNA: TGCGCCAGCAGCCAAGACAGGGGATCTCCCTACTACGAGCAGTACTTC.

This clonotype was picked up many times. The chain recombines TRBV28 with TRBJ2-3, with 10 bases that match TRBD1. CDR1 and CDR2 (germline): MDHEN, SYDVKM. Germline trimming cut 6 bases from V and 4 bases from J; bases unmatched to any gene: 10. The CDR3 sequence is 16 residues long. Here the CDR3 DNA reads TGTGCCAGCAGGTTCCACGCGGGACAGGGGTCAGATACGCAGTATTTT. Translation: CASRFHAGQGSDTQYF.

The V call is TRBV6-5, the J call TRBJ2-5; tentatively, D is TRBD1 or TRBD2 (5 bases each). The germline V and J ends were trimmed by 2 bases and 7 bases, with 20 bases remaining between them. The CDR3 spans 16 residues. Germline V gene sequence: CDR1 MNHEY, CDR2 SVGAGI. The CDR3 here is CASSYNAGTLMGTQYF. The CDR3 DNA follows: TGTGCCAGCAGTTACAACGCAGGGACCCTAATGGGGACCCAGTACTTC.

There are a few counts of this clonotype. The chain has TRBV5-1 and TRBJ2-7; D unclear. Between the trimmed V and J ends, which lost 4 bases and 0 bases, there was a span of 11 bases. CDR1 is SGHRS and CDR2 is YFSETQ in the germline V gene. The CDR3 is made up of 14 amino acids. The CDR3 sequence is CASSRTGSSYEQYF. The CDR3 DNA reads TGCGCCAGCAGCCGTACCGGGTCCTCCTACGAGCAGTACTTC.

The rearrangement uses TRBV28 and TRBJ2-6, with D perhaps assigned TRBD1 or TRBD2 (6 bases each). The CDR3 has 19 amino acids. Germline V gene data show CDR1 as MDHEN and CDR2 as SYDVKM. Trimming cost V 5 bases and J 0 bases, with 20 bases left between them. CDR3 loop: CASSPLGGPSASGANVLTF. The CDR3, as DNA: TGTGCCAGCAGTCCTCTCGGGGGCCCATCCGCCTCTGGGGCCAACGTCCTGACTTTC.

In this sample, this clonotype turned up a few times. V is TRBV27 and J is TRBJ1-2, with TRBD1 identical over 7 bases. Per the germline V gene, CDR1 is MNHEY and CDR2 is SMNVEV (reference sequence). This CDR3 is built from 16 residues. The V gene end was trimmed by 0 bases and the J gene end by 4 bases; junction bases not matched to a gene: 8. The CDR3 DNA reads TGTGCCAGCAGTTTATCGGCAGGGGGTTTCCCCTATGGCTACACCTTC. Translation gives CASSLSAGGFPYGYTF.

Only a few counts were recorded for this clonotype. The chain has TRBV6-1 and TRBJ2-1; 10 bases fit TRBD2. This CDR3 spans 16 amino acids. Looked up from germline, CDR1 is MNHNS and CDR2 is SASEGT. V was clipped by 5 bases and J by 8 bases; unmatched bases: 12. CDR3 loop: CASSPQLAGYSDEQFF. CDR3 nucleotides: TGTGCCAGCAGTCCTCAACTAGCGGGATATAGCGATGAGCAGTTCTTC.

This clonotype was seen only a few times. In nucleotides, the CDR3 is TGCGCCAGCAGCTTGGGGGCCCAACCCTCTGAAGCTTTCTTT. It yields the protein CASSLGAQPSEAFF. The gene calls are TRBV5-1 and TRBJ1-1, with D uncertain. Germline assignment: CDR1 SGHRS and CDR2 YFSETQ. V lost 0 bases, J lost 6 bases, and 12 bases lay in between. The CDR3 extends over 14 amino acids.

This clonotype was observed a few times. The junction and the germline gene differ at one end; a read error may be behind it. This chain connects TRBV20-1 to TRBJ2-7; D gene uncertain. The germline V gene encodes CDR1 DFQATT and CDR2 SNEGSKA (reference sequence). The CDR3 length is 11 residues. Here the CDR3 reads CSARGPYEQYF. The DNA of the CDR3 is TGCAGTGCCAGAGGACCCTACGAGCAGTACTTC.

The chain links TRBV20-1 to TRBJ1-4; D ambiguous. V was cut by 1 base and J by 3 bases, with 15 bases left in between. Germline CDR1 reads DFQATT; CDR2 reads SNEGSKA (reference sequence). This CDR3 region has 16 residues. The CDR3 bases are TGCAGTGCTAGAGGAACCGCCGGGAAGGCTAATGAAAAACTGTTTTTT. Protein: CSARGTAGKANEKLFF.

V is TRBV4-3 and J is TRBJ2-7; TRBD2 is a possible D gene (5 bases). This CDR3 comprises 10 residues. The V and J ends lost 8 bases and 10 bases respectively, with 12 bases between them. Germline V CDR1 and CDR2: LGHNA, YSLEER. CDR3 residues: CASFGLSQYF. CDR3 DNA sequence: TGCGCCAGCTTTGGACTGTCCCAGTACTTC.